This T cell receptor (beta chain) emerged from a study of CXCR3-negative and CXCR3-positive naive CD8 T cells. Notes on the study in general: Both naive subsets carried similar amounts of surface CD5, so TCR strength was inferred from TRB CDR3 properties. CXCR3-expressing naive cells carried TRB CDR3s more hydrophobic than those of CXCR3-negative naive cells. Diversity ran similarly high across both naive subsets but far lower in memory CD8+ cells.

The CDR3 contains 16 residues. Germline CDR1 and CDR2: DFQATT and SNEGSKA (reference sequence). Triplicate sorts, 300,000 to 350,000 cells apiece, were made for each CD8+ T cell subset. This clonotype counts as medium-sized by frequency. The antigen remains unidentified. Preparation of TRB cDNA libraries relied on 5' RACE carrying UMI labels. TCRdb re-called the 5' RACE reads; one entry per CDR3 protein, DNA not given. Reported are several thousand distinct CDR3 sequences; the ten largest clones contain 1.1%. The TCR sequence derives from a human donor in good health. Some clones in this sample may be carry-over from other donors' samples. Specimen: naive CXCR3- CD8+ T cells from blood. As to subset: CD45RO-CCR7+CD27+CD95- naive CD8+ T cells lacking CXCR3 (TNR3-). J is TRBJ2-5 and V is TRBV20-1; TCRdb reports TRBD1, a call that lacks DNA to check it against. CDR3 region: CSARLGRLTLQETQYF.